Reported below is one TCR beta chain. The entry originates in a study of cytomegalovirus exposure and HLA in healthy donors. Study information: As an earlier analysis found, 180 million or so T cells yielded about 120 million unique TCR beta sequences.

PCR was performed using 60 Vbeta and 13 Jbeta primers. Method: immunoSEQ multiplex PCR; TCRdb's copy keeps in-frame clones and lacks some. The profile shows about 160,000 clones, 68% of them singletons. The sequenced sample was PBMCs. The clonotype was recovered from a man aged 50-59 years in good health and CMV-seronegative.

CDR3 DNA: TGTGCCAGTACCCGGACAGCGAACACTGAAGCTTTCTTT. Translation gives CASTRTANTEAFF. The gene calls are TRBV19 and TRBJ1-1; possibly TRBD1 for D (6 bases). In germline, CDR1 is LNHDA, CDR2 SQIVND (reference sequence). Trimming stripped 7 bases from V and 1 base from J, with 10 bases between. The CDR3 is made up of 13 amino acids.